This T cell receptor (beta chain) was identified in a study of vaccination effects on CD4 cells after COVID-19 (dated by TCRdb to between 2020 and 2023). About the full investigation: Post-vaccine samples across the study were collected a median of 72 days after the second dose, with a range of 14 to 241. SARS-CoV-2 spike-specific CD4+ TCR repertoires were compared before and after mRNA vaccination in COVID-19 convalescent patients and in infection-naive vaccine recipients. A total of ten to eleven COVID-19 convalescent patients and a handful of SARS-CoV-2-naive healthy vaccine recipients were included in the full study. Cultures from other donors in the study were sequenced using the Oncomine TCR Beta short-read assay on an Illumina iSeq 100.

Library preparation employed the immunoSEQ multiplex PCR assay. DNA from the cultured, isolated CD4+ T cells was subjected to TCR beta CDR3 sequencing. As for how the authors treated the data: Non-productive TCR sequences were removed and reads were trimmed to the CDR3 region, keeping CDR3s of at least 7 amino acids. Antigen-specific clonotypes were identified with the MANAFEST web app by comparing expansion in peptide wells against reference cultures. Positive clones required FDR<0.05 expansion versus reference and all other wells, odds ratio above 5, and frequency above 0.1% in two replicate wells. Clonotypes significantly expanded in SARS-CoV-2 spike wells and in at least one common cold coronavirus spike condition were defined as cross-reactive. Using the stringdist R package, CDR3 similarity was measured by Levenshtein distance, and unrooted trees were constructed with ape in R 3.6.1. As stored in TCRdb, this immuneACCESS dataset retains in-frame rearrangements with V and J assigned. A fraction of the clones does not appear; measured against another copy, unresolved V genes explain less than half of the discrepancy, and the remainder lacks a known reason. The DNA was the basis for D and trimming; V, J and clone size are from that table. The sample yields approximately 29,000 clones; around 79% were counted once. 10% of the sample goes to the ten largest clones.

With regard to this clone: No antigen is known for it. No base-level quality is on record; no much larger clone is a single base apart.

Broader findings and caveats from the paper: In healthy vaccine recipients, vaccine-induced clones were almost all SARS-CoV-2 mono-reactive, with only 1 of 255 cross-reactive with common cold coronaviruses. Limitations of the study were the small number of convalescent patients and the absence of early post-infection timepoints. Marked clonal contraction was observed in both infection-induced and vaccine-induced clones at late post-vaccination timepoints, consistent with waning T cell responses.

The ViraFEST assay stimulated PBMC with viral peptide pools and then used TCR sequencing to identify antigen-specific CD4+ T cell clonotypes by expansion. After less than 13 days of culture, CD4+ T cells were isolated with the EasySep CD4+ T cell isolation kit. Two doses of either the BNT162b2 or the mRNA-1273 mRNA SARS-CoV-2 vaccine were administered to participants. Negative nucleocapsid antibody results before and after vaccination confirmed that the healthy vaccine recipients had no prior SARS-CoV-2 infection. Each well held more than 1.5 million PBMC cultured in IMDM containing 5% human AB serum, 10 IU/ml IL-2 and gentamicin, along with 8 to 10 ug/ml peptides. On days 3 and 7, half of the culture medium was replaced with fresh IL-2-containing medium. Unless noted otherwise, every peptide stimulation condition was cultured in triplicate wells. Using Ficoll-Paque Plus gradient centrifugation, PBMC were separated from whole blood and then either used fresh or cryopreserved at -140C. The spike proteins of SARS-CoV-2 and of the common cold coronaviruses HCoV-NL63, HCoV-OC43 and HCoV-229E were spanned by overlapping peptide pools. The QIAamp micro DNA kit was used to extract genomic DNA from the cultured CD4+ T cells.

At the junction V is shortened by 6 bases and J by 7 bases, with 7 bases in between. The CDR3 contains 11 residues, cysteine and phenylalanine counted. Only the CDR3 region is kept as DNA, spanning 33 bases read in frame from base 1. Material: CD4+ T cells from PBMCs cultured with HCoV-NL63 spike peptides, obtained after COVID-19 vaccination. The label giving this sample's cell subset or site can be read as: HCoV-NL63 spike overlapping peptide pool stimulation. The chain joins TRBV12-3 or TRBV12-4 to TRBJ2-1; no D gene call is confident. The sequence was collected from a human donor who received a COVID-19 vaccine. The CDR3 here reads CASSARNEQFF. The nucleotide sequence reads TGTGCCAGCAGCGCTCGGAATGAGCAGTTCTTC.